Following are 20 T cell receptor beta chains from one sample sequenced in a study of T cells in Graves' hyperthyroidism and ophthalmopathy (dated by TCRdb to between 2018 and 2021). Libraries were made using multiplex PCR. Sequencing was performed on an Illumina HiSeq 2000. The TCR beta CDR3 regions were amplified from the RNA transcripts. A first-round RT-PCR of the TCR CDR3 used the HTBI primer set with the Qiagen OneStep RT-PCR kit. The public reads were quality trimmed at Q25 with fastp and then assembled into clones with MiXCR by TCRdb, keeping productive beta chains. Rows are combined by CDR3 protein, so each entry shows the most common genes and DNA. A total of approximately 870,000 distinct CDR3 sequences appear in this sample, about two fifths of them only once. Jointly, the top ten make up 7.5% to 9.5% of the sample. Sequencing was performed on blood. These receptor sequences come from a man younger than 30 with Graves' hyperthyroidism.

This clonotype showed up just a few times. The V gene is TRBV7-8, the J gene TRBJ1-1; 8 bases match TRBD1. Germline V gene data show CDR1 as SGHVS and CDR2 as FQNEAQ. V dropped 4 bases and J dropped 5; count of bases not matched to a gene: 12. The CDR3 is 16 amino acids. DNA of the CDR3: TGTGCCAGCAGCTACGGTAGGACAGGGTCGTTGACTGAAGCTTTCTTT. It is translated as CASSYGRTGSLTEAFF.

This chain connects TRBV12-3 or TRBV12-4 to TRBJ1-1; perhaps TRBD1 as D (5 bases). CDR3 length: 15 residues. V dropped 8 bases and J dropped 4 bases, with 20 bases sitting between them. The CDR3 reads CASSPRDGAVTEAFF. The CDR3 bases are TGTGCCAGCTCACCACGAGATGGGGCGGTCACTGAAGCTTTCTTT.

The chain links TRBV12-3 or TRBV12-4 to TRBJ2-5, with D maybe TRBD2 (5 bases). This CDR3 is 13 amino acids long. The CDR3 spells CASNSGIWETQYF. Here the CDR3 DNA reads TGTGCTAGTAACTCCGGGATCTGGGAGACCCAGTACTTC.

The CDR3 bases are TGTGCCAGCAGCTCGCTAGAAATCTCCTACGAGCAGTACTTC. Amino acid sequence: CASSSLEISYEQYF. The gene calls are TRBV5-4 and TRBJ2-7, with no clear D. Germline CDR1 reads SGHNT; CDR2 reads YYREEE (reference sequence). V was clipped by 3 bases and J by 0 bases, with 10 bases between them. The CDR3 loop spans 14 amino acids.

V and J are TRBV9 and TRBJ2-2; maybe TRBD1 (5 bases). Looked up from germline, CDR1 is SGDLS and CDR2 is YYNGEE. Trimming stripped 0 bases from V and 7 bases from J, with 13 bases between. This CDR3 is 15 amino acids long. The DNA of the CDR3 is TGTGCCAGCAGCGTAGAGGGGAAGGAAGGCGGGGAGCTGTTTTTT. This sequence encodes CASSVEGKEGGELFF.

The rearrangement uses TRBV27 and TRBJ1-1; possibly TRBD1 for D (5 bases). The CDR3 extends over 12 amino acids. V lost 8 bases and J lost 7, with 14 bases in between. Germline CDR1 reads MNHEY; CDR2 reads SMNVEV (reference sequence). The CDR3 spells CASGSRGVEAFF. The CDR3, as DNA: TGTGCCAGCGGGTCCCGGGGGGTTGAAGCTTTCTTT.

Many counts were recorded for this clonotype. The chain uses TRBV29-1 and TRBJ2-7, with TRBD1 matching over 7 bases. Unmatched junction bases numbered 7, after V lost 4 bases and J lost 7 bases. The CDR3 is made up of 12 amino acids. In germline, CDR1 is SQVTM, CDR2 ANQGSEA. CDR3 nucleotide sequence: TGCAGCGTTGGACAGGGAAGGGGAGAGCAGTACTTC. This translates into CSVGQGRGEQYF.

Remarks on this clonotype: A read error may produce the germline difference seen at one junction end. The J gene is TRBJ2-7, the V gene TRBV7-9, with TRBD1 matching 10 bases. Germline values: CDR1 SEHNR, CDR2 FQNEAQ (reference sequence). The CDR3 length is 15 residues. The CDR3 DNA reads as TGTACCAGCAGCTTAACGACAGGGGGCCTGGAAGAGCAGTACTTC. Translation: CTSSLTTGGLEEQYF.

This clonotype has at least ten counts. The rearrangement uses TRBV5-1 and TRBJ1-5; 7 nucleotides agree with TRBD1. V lost 0 bases, J lost 6 bases, and 6 bases stayed unmatched. The CDR3 is 15 amino acids. Germline V lookup: CDR1 SGHRS, CDR2 YFSETQ. Here the CDR3 DNA reads TGCGCCAGCAGCTTGGGGGAGGGGGCGGGTCAGCCCCAGCATTTT. This sequence encodes CASSLGEGAGQPQHF.

The chain is built from TRBV20-1 and TRBJ2-5, with D hard to call. There are 13 residues in the CDR3. Germline CDR1 and CDR2: DFQATT and SNEGSKA (reference sequence). The V gene lost 6 bases and the J gene lost 5 bases, with 16 bases spanning the gap. The CDR3 spells CSAPPLGSETQYF. The CDR3 DNA is TGCAGTGCCCCCCCCCTAGGTTCCGAGACCCAGTACTTC.

This clonotype was detected a few times. The genes are TRBV7-6 and TRBJ2-2; 8 bases line up with TRBD1. The CDR3 consists of 14 residues. V lost 7 bases to trimming and J lost 4 bases; unmatched junction nucleotides: 5. Germline V lookup: CDR1 SGHVS, CDR2 FNYEAQ. As DNA, the CDR3 is TGTGCCAGCACTAACAGGGGGGTCACCGGGGAGCTGTTTTTT. It specifies CASTNRGVTGELFF.

This clonotype was seen more than once but under ten times. The V gene is TRBV29-1, the J gene TRBJ2-1, with 7 bases that match TRBD2. Trimming took 4 bases from V and 5 from J; bases not matched to a gene: 2. The germline gives CDR1 SQVTM, CDR2 ANQGSEA. CDR3 length: 12 amino acids. The CDR3 here is CSVGGGDNEQFF. The CDR3 DNA follows: TGCAGCGTTGGGGGGGGGGACAATGAGCAGTTCTTC.

V gene TRBV7-9 combines with J gene TRBJ1-4; TRBD1 aligns across 8 bases. V shed 5 bases, J shed 8 bases, and the junction held 7 bases outside the gene matches. CDR1 and CDR2 (germline): SEHNR, FQNEAQ (reference sequence). CDR3 size: 14 residues. The CDR3 coding sequence is TGTGCCAGCAGCCCACAGGGGGGCCTGGAAAAACTGTTTTTT. It translates to CASSPQGGLEKLFF.

This rearrangement joins TRBV20-1 to TRBJ1-5; 11 nucleotides line up with TRBD1. The CDR3 consists of 14 residues. The junction had 16 bases not matched to a gene; V was cut back by 7 bases and J by 14 bases. The germline CDR1 and CDR2 sequences are DFQATT and SNEGSKA (reference sequence). The CDR3: CSVPLGQGVRNEHF. The CDR3 region has the DNA TGCAGTGTCCCGTTGGGACAGGGGGTAAGGAACGAGCATTTT.

There are many counts of this clonotype. The chain carries TRBV29-1 and TRBJ2-7; no firm D call. Germline V gives CDR1 SQVTM, CDR2 ANQGSEA. V shed 5 bases and J shed 5 bases, with 13 bases lying between them. This CDR3 is 12 amino acids long. The CDR3 region has the DNA TGCAGCGTTAAAGGTCCCGGGCACGAGCAGTACTTC. This gives the protein CSVKGPGHEQYF.

The sample holds a few counts of this clonotype. V usage is TRBV20-1 and J usage is TRBJ2-7, with no clear D. The CDR3 covers 10 residues. Germline lookup yields CDR1 DFQATT and CDR2 SNEGSKA (reference sequence). V gave up 5 bases and J gave up 5 bases, with 7 bases separating them. Here the CDR3 reads CSAVQNEQYF. DNA of the CDR3: TGCAGTGCTGTACAGAACGAGCAGTACTTC.

This chain connects TRBV7-9 to TRBJ2-7; D is unclear. Between the trimmed V and J ends, which lost 6 bases and 2 bases, there was a span of 8 bases. CDR3 length: 12 amino acids. From germline, CDR1 is SEHNR and CDR2 FQNEAQ (reference sequence). The CDR3 coding sequence is TGTGCCAGCAGTGAAACCCCCTACGAGCAGTACTTC. Amino acids: CASSETPYEQYF.

This clonotype occurred a few times. The chain combines TRBV20-1 with TRBJ1-1; D unclear. V lost 0 bases, J lost 3 bases, and 11 bases lay in between. The CDR3 spans 14 residues. CDR1 and CDR2 (germline): DFQATT, SNEGSKA (reference sequence). CDR3 residues: CSAREAADYTEAFF. The CDR3 bases are TGCAGTGCTAGAGAGGCGGCAGATTACACTGAAGCTTTCTTT.

In this sample, this clonotype turned up many times. The chain recombines TRBV7-9 with TRBJ1-1; D gene unclear. The germline V gene has CDR1 SEHNR and CDR2 FQNEAQ (reference sequence). V was cut by 1 base and J by 7 bases, with 7 bases left in between. The CDR3 sequence is 12 residues long. The CDR3 region is CASSLDRYEAFF. CDR3 coding DNA: TGTGCCAGCAGCTTAGACCGCTATGAAGCTTTCTTT.

This clonotype was counted many times. The chain employs TRBV29-1 and TRBJ2-7, with 8 positions matching TRBD2. Germline values: CDR1 SQVTM, CDR2 ANQGSEA. Unmatched junction bases numbered 7, after V lost 3 bases and J lost 0 bases. The CDR3 has 15 amino acids. The CDR3 region has the DNA TGCAGCGTTGAGACCCTGCGGGGGGCCTCCTACGAGCAGTACTTC. This translates into CSVETLRGASYEQYF.